Presented here are 24 T cell receptor beta chains from one specimen sequenced in a study of cytomegalovirus exposure and HLA in healthy donors (TCRdb year 2017). The method was the immunoSEQ multiplex PCR assay. For the multiplex PCR, a mixture combining 60 forward primers for TCR Vbeta segments and 13 reverse primers for TCR Jbeta segments was used. In its TCRdb copy, this immuneACCESS table keeps in-frame sequences only and misses some clones. Where compared with another copy, unresolved V genes explain less than half of these, and the others have no known cause. In this sample the table shows approximately 82,000 clones, roughly 60% of which occur a single time. Roughly 6% of the sample lies in the top ten. The source material was PBMCs. The receptor source for this set is a woman in her 30s in good health and CMV-seropositive.

The chain combines TRBV6-1 with TRBJ2-7; TRBD2 agrees at 9 bases. The CDR3 is 13 residues long. Germline V lookup: CDR1 MNHNS, CDR2 SASEGT. Losses at the gene ends were 7 bases for V and 3 bases for J; bases not matched to a gene: 4. CDR3 DNA sequence: TGTGCCAGCACTATAGCGGGGGTCTACGAGCAGTACTTC. As protein: CASTIAGVYEQYF.

The chain recombines TRBV6-5 with TRBJ1-3; unclear D gene. V gave up 2 bases and J gave up 1 base, with 12 bases separating them. CDR1 MNHEY and CDR2 SVGAGI come from the germline V gene. This CDR3 is built from 16 residues. CDR3: CASSYEEVGSGNTIYF. CDR3 in DNA: TGTGCCAGCAGTTACGAGGAGGTGGGATCTGGAAACACCATATATTTT.

The chain has TRBV29-1 and TRBJ1-2, with unresolved D. This CDR3 has 13 amino acids. Trimming removed 7 bases at V and 5 bases at J, with 17 bases between. The germline gives CDR1 SQVTM, CDR2 ANQGSEA. The CDR3 sequence is CSAVAGFSYGYTF. The CDR3 DNA reads TGCAGCGCCGTCGCGGGGTTTAGTTATGGCTACACCTTC.

The rearrangement uses TRBV9 and TRBJ1-4, with 10 bases lining up with TRBD1. The germline CDR1 and CDR2 sequences are SGDLS and YYNGEE. The CDR3 is made up of 14 amino acids. V lost 0 bases to trimming and J lost 8 bases; unmatched junction nucleotides: 1. The CDR3 nucleotides are TGTGCCAGCAGCGTAGCGGGACAGGGGGAAAAACTGTTTTTT. This encodes CASSVAGQGEKLFF. Full variable domain (rest looked up from reference TRBV9 and TRBJ1-4): DSGVTQTPKHLITATGQRVTLRCSPRSGDLSVYWYQQSLDQGLQFLIQYYNGEERAKGNILERFSAQQFPDLHSELNLSSLELGDSALYFCASSVAGQGEKLFFGSGTQLSVL.

CDR3 coding DNA: TGTGCCACCAGCAGAGTGCAGGGACAGGGCCTTAAGGAAGCTTTCTTT. It is translated as CATSRVQGQGLKEAFF. This sequence joins TRBV15 and TRBJ1-1; 9 bases fit TRBD1. Looked up from germline, CDR1 is LNHNV and CDR2 is YYDKDF (reference sequence). Trimming cost V 1 base and J 8 bases; bases outside gene matches: 11. The CDR3 loop spans 16 amino acids.

This sequence joins TRBV15 and TRBJ1-5, with a tentative D call TRBD1 (5 bases). In germline, CDR1 is LNHNV, CDR2 YYDKDF (reference sequence). This CDR3 is built from 14 residues. Trimming cost V 0 bases and J 5 bases, with 8 bases left between them. CDR3 nucleotides: TGTGCCACCAGCAGAGAGGGGGGGTATCAGCCCCAGCATTTT. Encoded protein: CATSREGGYQPQHF. Complete variable domain (other parts from reference TRBV15 and TRBJ1-5): DAMVIQNPRYQVTQFGKPVTLSCSQTLNHNVMYWYQQKSSQAPKLLFHYYDKDFNNEADTPDNFQSRRPNTSFCFLDIRSPGLGDTAMYLCATSREGGYQPQHFGDGTRLSIL.

The chain combines TRBV9 with TRBJ2-3, with 9 bases identical to TRBD2. Germline trimming cut 4 bases from V and 0 bases from J; bases unmatched to any gene: 3. There are 15 residues in the CDR3. Germline CDR1 is SGDLS and CDR2 is YYNGEE. For the CDR3, the DNA is TGTGCCAGCAGCAGACTAGCGGAAAGCACAGATACGCAGTATTTT. It is translated as CASSRLAESTDTQYF.

The J gene is TRBJ2-3, the V gene TRBV28; TRBD2 might be the D (6 bases). Germline V CDR1 and CDR2: MDHEN, SYDVKM. Trimming took off 5 bases at V and 1 base at J, with 7 bases between the two ends. The CDR3 sequence is 13 residues long. As DNA, the CDR3 is TGTGCCAGCAGTCGCGGGGGCACAGATACGCAGTATTTT. Its protein product is CASSRGGTDTQYF.

This clone was seen only a few times. The gene calls are TRBV5-1 and TRBJ1-4; D is uncertain. V lost 0 bases and J lost 1, with 10 bases in between. Germline CDR1 and CDR2: SGHRS and YFSETQ. The CDR3 spans 16 residues. CDR3: CASSLAPYGTNEKLFF. As DNA, the CDR3 is TGCGCCAGCAGCTTGGCCCCGTACGGAACTAATGAAAAACTGTTTTTT.

Comment on this clone: A read error may produce the germline difference seen at one junction end. CDR3 DNA sequence: TGCAGCGTTGAAGAGGGCCGACAGGGGGCAAATGGCTACTCCTTC. It encodes CSVEEGRQGANGYSF. This rearrangement joins TRBV29-1 to TRBJ1-2; TRBD1 aligns across 10 bases. This CDR3 contains 15 residues. CDR1 SQVTM and CDR2 ANQGSEA come from the germline V gene. The variable domain in full, with the rest retrieved from reference TRBV29-1 and TRBJ1-2, is SAVISQKPSRDICQRGTSLTIQCQVDSQVTMMFWYRQQPGQSLTLIATANQGSEATYESGFVIDKFPISRPNLTFSTLTVSNMSPEDSSIYLCSVEEGRQGANGYSFGSGTRLTVV.

The rearrangement uses TRBV13 and TRBJ2-2; D is unclear. Germline CDR1 is PRHDT and CDR2 is FYEKMQ (reference sequence). Trimming removed 5 bases at V and 1 base at J, with 20 bases between. The CDR3 loop spans 18 amino acids. This chain's CDR3 is CASSPPTGEPKNTGELFF. The DNA for the CDR3 is TGTGCCAGCAGCCCCCCCACCGGAGAGCCTAAGAACACCGGGGAGCTGTTTTTT.

The chain is built from TRBV13 and TRBJ1-1; no definite D call. CDR3 size: 16 residues. Per the germline V gene, CDR1 is PRHDT and CDR2 is FYEKMQ (reference sequence). The germline V and J ends were trimmed by 5 bases and 1 base, with 17 bases remaining between them. The CDR3 loop reads CASSPRGWRQNTEAFF. CDR3 nucleotide sequence: TGTGCCAGCAGCCCCCGAGGCTGGCGGCAGAACACTGAAGCTTTCTTT.

The genes are TRBV19 and TRBJ2-7, with D tentatively TRBD2 (6 bases). Germline V gives CDR1 LNHDA, CDR2 SQIVND (reference sequence). Trimming took 6 bases from V and 4 from J, leaving 10 bases between them. The CDR3 is made up of 12 amino acids. DNA for the CDR3: TGTGCCAGTAGGGGGGGACTGTACGAGCAGTACTTC. This translates into CASRGGLYEQYF.

The V call is TRBV5-1, the J call TRBJ1-2, with 8 bases identical to TRBD1. With 4 bases clipped from V and 3 bases from J, the junction kept 5 bases outside the gene matches. CDR3 length: 14 amino acids. Germline CDR1 and CDR2: SGHRS and YFSETQ. The CDR3 region has the DNA TGCGCCAGCAGCGAGGGACAGGAGGACTATGGCTACACCTTC. Its translation is CASSEGQEDYGYTF.

The chain joins TRBV7-7 to TRBJ2-2, with TRBD1 identical over 9 bases. Per the germline V gene, CDR1 is SSHAT and CDR2 is FNYEAQ (reference sequence). The CDR3 sequence is 15 residues long. The ends lost 5 bases at V and 4 bases at J; junction bases unmatched: 5. The CDR3 is CASSLGTGPTGELFF. The CDR3 region has the DNA TGTGCCAGCAGCCTCGGGACAGGGCCCACCGGGGAGCTGTTTTTT.

The chain combines TRBV7-3 with TRBJ1-3, with unresolved D. V shed 2 bases and J shed 0 bases, with 14 bases lying between them. Germline CDR1 is SGHTA and CDR2 is FQGTGA. There are 17 residues in the CDR3. This CDR3 is CASSLLAGTSSGNTIYF. For the CDR3, the DNA is TGTGCCAGCAGCTTACTCGCAGGAACAAGCTCTGGAAACACCATATATTTT.

The V and J genes are TRBV28 and TRBJ1-1; tentative D call: TRBD1 (6 bases). V was shortened by 0 bases and J by 11 bases, with 22 bases between the two germline ends. The V gene's germline CDR1 is MDHEN and CDR2 SYDVKM. The length of the CDR3 is 16 residues. The CDR3 here is CASSLWREPGQGRAFF. The CDR3, as DNA: TGTGCCAGCAGTTTATGGAGGGAACCCGGGCAGGGGCGGGCTTTCTTT.

This chain connects TRBV9 to TRBJ1-2; TRBD1 is a possible D gene (5 bases). V was shortened by 4 bases and J by 6 bases, with 28 bases between the two germline ends. Looked up from germline, CDR1 is SGDLS and CDR2 is YYNGEE. The length of the CDR3 is 18 residues. This chain's CDR3 is CASSLSGRGGKDPDGYTF. In DNA form, the CDR3 reads TGTGCCAGCAGCTTATCAGGGCGGGGAGGGAAGGATCCAGATGGCTACACCTTC.

The chain carries TRBV30 and TRBJ2-1; the match to TRBD1 covers 7 bases. Germline V gene lookup returns CDR1 GTSNPN and CDR2 SVGIG (reference sequence). The CDR3 has 15 residues. With 3 bases clipped from V and 4 bases from J, the junction kept 9 bases outside the gene matches. CDR3 loop: CAWRADRAAYNEQFF. The CDR3 DNA follows: TGTGCCTGGAGGGCTGACAGGGCCGCATACAATGAGCAGTTCTTC.

The rearrangement joins TRBV11-2 to TRBJ1-1; the D gene is possibly TRBD1 (5 bases). The V gene lost 5 bases and the J gene lost 8 bases, with 12 bases spanning the gap. The CDR3 sequence is 12 residues long. Germline V CDR1 and CDR2: SGHAT, FQNNGV. The CDR3 region has the DNA TGTGCCAGCAGCCCCACAGGTCCCGAAGCTTTCTTT. The encoded protein is CASSPTGPEAFF.

This clone appeared a few times. The chain links TRBV12-5 to TRBJ1-2; TRBD1 might be the D (5 bases). Per the germline V gene, CDR1 is LGHNT and CDR2 is FRNRAP. V shed 6 bases and J shed 4 bases, with 18 bases lying between them. The CDR3 is made up of 15 amino acids. CDR3: CASGFGWGSGYGYTF. For the CDR3, the DNA is TGTGCTAGTGGGTTTGGTTGGGGCTCCGGCTATGGCTACACCTTC.

The chain links TRBV28 to TRBJ1-3; D gene uncertain. The CDR3 extends over 16 amino acids. Trimming left V 5 bases short and J 0 bases short, with 14 bases between. Germline CDR1 reads MDHEN; CDR2 reads SYDVKM. The chain's CDR3 is CASSGRSWGSGNTIYF. Here the CDR3 DNA reads TGTGCCAGCAGTGGGAGAAGCTGGGGCTCTGGAAACACCATATATTTT. The whole variable domain, remainder taken from reference TRBV28 and TRBJ1-3, is DVKVTQSSRYLVKRTGEKVFLECVQDMDHENMFWYRQDPGLGLRLIYFSYDVKMKEKGDIPEGYSVSREKKERFSLILESASTNQTSMYLCASSGRSWGSGNTIYFGEGSWLTVV.

The J gene is TRBJ2-1, the V gene TRBV7-9; 13 bases match TRBD2. The CDR3 loop spans 19 amino acids. V was pared by 5 bases and J by 0 bases, with 10 bases of the junction left unmatched. Per the germline V gene, CDR1 is SEHNR and CDR2 is FQNEAQ (reference sequence). The CDR3 loop reads CASSNRLAGGGFSYNEQFF. In DNA, the CDR3 is TGTGCCAGCAGCAACCGACTAGCGGGGGGCGGATTCTCCTACAATGAGCAGTTCTTC.

The genes are TRBV5-5 and TRBJ1-1; the D is unclear. CDR1 is SGHKS and CDR2 is YYEKEE in the germline V gene (reference sequence). CDR3 length: 15 residues. V dropped 2 bases and J dropped 1 base, with 12 bases sitting between them. As DNA, the CDR3 is TGTGCCAGCAGCTTAAGCCCGGGGAAGAACACTGAAGCTTTCTTT. Residues: CASSLSPGKNTEAFF.